A selection of T cell receptor beta chains follows, all from one sample in a study of patients and donors after allogeneic stem cell transplantation. TCRdb re-analysed the RT-PCR reads in MiXCR, keeping a single row per CDR3 protein. The sample shows tens of thousands of distinct CDR3 sequences, around 40% of them seen only once. The source material was blood, either unsorted or a sorted T cell fraction (not recorded which). The source of these receptors is a human donor who was either an allogeneic HSCT recipient or a stem cell or donor lymphocyte infusion donor (not recorded which). It is not recorded whose cells these are; they may come from a transplant donor. Each CDR3 is given with its conserved first and last residue. A D gene is named only where the DNA matches it firmly. Clone size is stated in some rows and not others, as once, few, many or a class when expanded.

J gene	clone size	D gene	V gene	CDR3 protein	CDR3 DNA
TRBJ2-2	-	-	TRBV7-2	CASSLSTAGRCFF	TGTGCCAGCAGCTTATCCACAGCCGGGCGCTGTTTTTTT
TRBJ2-4	-	-	TRBV6-5	CASSYGGRGAKNIQYF	TGTGCCAGCAGTTACGGGGGCAGGGGAGCCAAAAACATTCAGTACTTC
TRBJ1-3	few	-	TRBV6-6	CASSERPYGYSGNTIYF	TGTGCCAGCTCCGAACGTCCCTATGGGTACTCTGGAAACACCATATATTTT
TRBJ2-3	few	TRBD2	TRBV4-3	CASSHRTSGGLDTQYF	TGCGCCAGCAGCCATCGGACTAGCGGGGGGCTAGATACGCAGTATTTT
TRBJ1-1	-	-	TRBV6-5	CASSLGPNHGSTEAFF	TGTGCCAGCAGTCTGGGACCGAACCACGGCAGCACTGAAGCTTTCTTT
TRBJ1-6	-	-	TRBV15	CATSRDSLRGNSPLHF	TGTGCCACCAGCAGAGATTCGTTGAGAGGGAATTCACCCCTCCACTTT
TRBJ2-3	few	TRBD2	TRBV20-1	CSARDLAGGGTDTQYF	TGCAGTGCTAGAGATTTGGCGGGGGGGGGCACAGATACGCAGTATTTT
TRBJ1-1	few	-	TRBV10-3	CAISEAEVDTEAFF	TGTGCCATCAGTGAGGCAGAGGTGGACACTGAAGCTTTCTTT
TRBJ1-4	-	-	TRBV5-1	CASSLPQGANEKLFF	TGCGCCAGCAGCTTGCCACAGGGAGCTAATGAAAAACTGTTTTTT
TRBJ1-2	-	-	TRBV19	CASRFTSRGYTF	TGTGCCAGTAGATTCACGTCGCGAGGCTACACCTTC
TRBJ2-5	-	TRBD1	TRBV7-8	CASSWDRGGYQETQYF	TGTGCCAGCAGCTGGGACAGGGGTGGGTACCAAGAGACCCAGTACTTC
TRBJ1-5	-	TRBD1	TRBV20-1	CSARAPGQGFQPQHF	TGCAGTGCTAGAGCTCCGGGACAGGGGTTTCAGCCCCAGCATTTT
TRBJ1-2	-	-	TRBV6-5	CASSRADTTYYGYTF	TGTGCCAGCAGCCGAGCCGATACAACTTACTATGGCTACACCTTC
TRBJ1-6	few	-	TRBV7-9	CASSLALGSPLHF	TGTGCCAGCAGCTTAGCGCTGGGTTCACCCCTCCACTTT
TRBJ2-1	-	TRBD2	TRBV7-9	CASSPTSLHEQFF	TGTGCCAGCAGCCCGACTAGCTTGCATGAGCAGTTCTTC
TRBJ2-2	-	-	TRBV5-8	CASSPGQGGTGELFF	TGTGCCAGCAGCCCGGGGCAGGGGGGCACCGGGGAGCTGTTTTTT
TRBJ1-1	-	TRBD1	TRBV10-1	CASSPDRGHTEAFF	TGCGCCAGCAGCCCGGACAGGGGGCACACTGAAGCTTTCTTT
TRBJ2-7	-	TRBD2	TRBV6-6	CASSKDTSGRALPYEQYF	TGTGCCAGCAGTAAGGACACTAGCGGGAGGGCCCTCCCCTACGAGCAGTACTTC
TRBJ2-1	few	-	TRBV20-1	CSARDPINEQFF	TGCAGTGCTAGAGATCCAATCAATGAGCAGTTCTTC
TRBJ1-2	few	-	TRBV20-1	CSARDLDYGYTF	TGCAGTGCTAGAGATCTGGACTATGGCTACACCTTC
TRBJ2-1	few	-	TRBV2	CASSVSRYKVEQFF	TGTGCCAGCAGTGTATCTCGCTACAAGGTCGAGCAGTTCTTC
TRBJ2-5	-	TRBD2	TRBV7-9	CASSWYEVRDYPQETQYF	TGTGCCAGCAGCTGGTACGAGGTGCGGGACTATCCTCAAGAGACCCAGTACTTC
TRBJ1-5	-	TRBD1	TRBV12-3/TRBV12-4	CASGGQGQKQPQHF	TGTGCCAGCGGGGGACAGGGGCAAAAACAGCCCCAGCATTTT
TRBJ1-3	many	-	TRBV7-9	CASSLLGTASGNTIYF	TGTGCCAGCAGCTTACTCGGGACCGCGTCTGGAAACACCATATATTTT
TRBJ2-2	few	-	TRBV20-1	CSARDRWGPNTGELFF	TGCAGTGCTAGAGATCGGTGGGGTCCCAACACCGGGGAGCTGTTTTTT
TRBJ2-5	-	TRBD2	TRBV2	CASSGSLAGAETQYF	TGTGCCAGCAGCGGATCCTTAGCGGGAGCGGAGACCCAGTACTTC
TRBJ2-1	few	-	TRBV7-2	CASSLGASAGNEQFF	TGTGCCAGCAGCTTAGGCGCTAGCGCAGGAAATGAGCAGTTCTTC
TRBJ1-1	many	TRBD1	TRBV29-1	CSVAGNRGFDTEAFF	TGCAGCGTTGCGGGGAACAGGGGGTTCGACACTGAAGCTTTCTTT
TRBJ2-4	-	-	TRBV12-5	CASGLEKDQAKNIQYF	TGTGCTAGTGGTTTGGAAAAGGACCAGGCCAAAAACATTCAGTACTTC
TRBJ1-5	-	TRBD1	TRBV20-1	CSATNRDSYRPQHF	TGCAGTGCTACAAACCGGGACAGCTATCGGCCCCAGCATTTT
TRBJ1-4	-	-	TRBV20-1	CSASWGSEKLFF	TGCAGTGCTAGTTGGGGATCTGAAAAACTGTTTTTT
TRBJ1-1	few	-	TRBV5-5	CASSLRGRDTEAFF	TGTGCCAGCAGCCTCAGGGGTCGCGACACTGAAGCTTTCTTT